This T cell receptor beta chain was identified during a study of low-dose radiotherapy and immunotherapy resistance in tumors. About this clonotype itself: A far more abundant clone sits one base away, making this likely a read error.

Time point in this sample: before trial treatment. Donors were treated with nivolumab, ipilimumab, aspirin, and low-dose cyclophosphamide and radiotherapy. Alpha and beta chains were covered, as first-strand cDNA relied on TRAV- and TRBV-specific primers. With a V-primer adapter and a constant-region primer, TCRs were amplified for 20 PCR cycles. Via MiXCR, TCRdb re-called the reads, giving one row per CDR3 protein. There are about 71,000 distinct CDR3 sequences in the sample; approximately 31% occur only once, and 11% lies in the top ten. CDR1 SGHVS and CDR2 FNYEAQ come from the germline V gene. The CDR3 consists of 15 residues.

The sample was PBMCs, taken before treatment. This TCR came from a female donor with ovarian cancer. The chain employs TRBV7-6 and TRBJ2-2; unclear D gene. This chain's CDR3 is CASRLAGIGTGELFF. CDR3 bases: TGTGCCAGCAGATTAGCAGGAATCGGCACCGGGGAGCTGTTTTTT. Full variable domain (rest looked up from reference TRBV7-6 and TRBJ2-2): GAGVSQSPRYKVTKRGQDVALRCDPISGHVSLYWYRQALGQGPEFLTYFNYEAQQDKSGLPNDRFSAERPEGSISTLTIQRTEQRDSAMYRCASRLAGIGTGELFFGEGSRLTVL.